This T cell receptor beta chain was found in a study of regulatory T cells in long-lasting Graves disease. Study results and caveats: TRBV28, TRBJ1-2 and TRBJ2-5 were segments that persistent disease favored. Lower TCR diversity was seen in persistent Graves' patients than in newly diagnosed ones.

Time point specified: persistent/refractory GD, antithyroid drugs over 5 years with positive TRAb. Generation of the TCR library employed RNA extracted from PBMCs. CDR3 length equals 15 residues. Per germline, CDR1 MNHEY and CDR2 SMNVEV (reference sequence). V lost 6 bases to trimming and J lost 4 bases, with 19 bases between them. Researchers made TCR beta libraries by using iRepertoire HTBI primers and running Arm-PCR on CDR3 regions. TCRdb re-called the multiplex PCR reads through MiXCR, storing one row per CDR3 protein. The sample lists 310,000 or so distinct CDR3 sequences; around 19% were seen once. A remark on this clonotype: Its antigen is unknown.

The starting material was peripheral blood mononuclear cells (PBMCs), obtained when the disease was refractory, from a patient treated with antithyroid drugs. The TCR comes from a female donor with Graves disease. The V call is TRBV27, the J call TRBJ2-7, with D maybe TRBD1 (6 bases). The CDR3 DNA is TGTGCCAGCAGGCTGACGGGCAGGGGTAGGTACGAGCAGTACTTC. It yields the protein CASRLTGRGRYEQYF.